Listed below are T cell receptor beta chains from one sample, sequenced in a study of identical twins. TCRdb reprocessed the 5' RACE reads via MiXCR and lists one record per CDR3 protein. The data show under 900,000 distinct CDR3 sequences, 15% to 20% seen once. Another study also made use of these data, one on T cells expressing NK-cell markers.

Sequenced input: PBMCs. Receptor source: a young woman in good health. The CDR3 runs from the conserved cysteine through the conserved F or W. The order of the fields is D gene, V gene, J gene, clone size, CDR3 DNA, CDR3 protein. A D gene is named only where the DNA matches it firmly. Clone size, where shown, is once, few, many, or a class for clones that have expanded.

d_gene: TRBD2
v_gene: TRBV15
j_gene: TRBJ2-1
abundance: NA
CDR3nt: TGTGCCACCAGCAGTGTCGTAGCGGGGATCAATGAGCAGTTCTTC
CDR3aa: CATSSVVAGINEQFF

d_gene: NA
v_gene: TRBV18
j_gene: TRBJ1-1
abundance: NA
CDR3nt: TGTGCCAGCTCACCACGTTTGGAAGATACTGAAGCTTTCTTT
CDR3aa: CASSPRLEDTEAFF

d_gene: NA
v_gene: TRBV29-1
j_gene: TRBJ2-1
abundance: few
CDR3nt: TGCAGCGTTGCGGGGGCCCAACTTTACAATGAGCAGTTCTTC
CDR3aa: CSVAGAQLYNEQFF

d_gene: TRBD2
v_gene: TRBV11-2
j_gene: TRBJ2-1
abundance: NA
CDR3nt: TGTGCCAGCAGCCTCCCGGTATCCGCGGGGGGCTCCTACAATGAGCAGTTCTTC
CDR3aa: CASSLPVSAGGSYNEQFF

d_gene: NA
v_gene: TRBV20-1
j_gene: TRBJ2-7
abundance: few
CDR3nt: TGCAGTGCTAGCAAACAGGCGTACGAGCAGTACTTC
CDR3aa: CSASKQAYEQYF

d_gene: NA
v_gene: TRBV4-2
j_gene: TRBJ2-6
abundance: NA
CDR3nt: TGTGCCAGCAGCCAAGAGTGGATCAGCTCTGGGGCCAACGTCCTGACTTTC
CDR3aa: CASSQEWISSGANVLTF

d_gene: TRBD2
v_gene: TRBV20-1
j_gene: TRBJ2-1
abundance: NA
CDR3nt: TGCAGTGCTAGAGGTGTACTAGCGACCCACAATGAGCAGTTCTTC
CDR3aa: CSARGVLATHNEQFF

d_gene: NA
v_gene: TRBV10-3
j_gene: TRBJ2-3
abundance: NA
CDR3nt: TGTGCCACCCAGAGCGGAGAAGATACGCAGTATTTT
CDR3aa: CATQSGEDTQYF

d_gene: TRBD1
v_gene: TRBV12-3/TRBV12-4
j_gene: TRBJ2-1
abundance: NA
CDR3nt: TGTGCCAGCAGTTCCCCGGGACAGGGGGCTAATGAGCAGTTCTTC
CDR3aa: CASSSPGQGANEQFF

d_gene: NA
v_gene: TRBV7-9
j_gene: TRBJ1-1
abundance: NA
CDR3nt: TGTGCCAGCAGCTTAGATATGGAAACTGAAGCTTTCTTT
CDR3aa: CASSLDMETEAFF

d_gene: TRBD1
v_gene: TRBV9
j_gene: TRBJ2-5
abundance: few
CDR3nt: TGTGCCAGCAGCGTAGACGCAGGGGGCGCAGAGACCCAGTACTTC
CDR3aa: CASSVDAGGAETQYF

d_gene: TRBD2
v_gene: TRBV5-6
j_gene: TRBJ2-1
abundance: NA
CDR3nt: TGTGCCAGCAGCTTGACAGCGGGAGTGTTCTACAATGAGCAGTTCTTC
CDR3aa: CASSLTAGVFYNEQFF

d_gene: TRBD1
v_gene: TRBV27
j_gene: TRBJ1-1
abundance: NA
CDR3nt: TGTGCCAGCACTCGACAGGGGAACACTGAAGCTTTCTTT
CDR3aa: CASTRQGNTEAFF

d_gene: NA
v_gene: TRBV27
j_gene: TRBJ2-7
abundance: NA
CDR3nt: TGTGCCAGCAGTTTGAAAACCGGGGGCTACGAGCAGTACTTC
CDR3aa: CASSLKTGGYEQYF

d_gene: NA
v_gene: TRBV28
j_gene: TRBJ2-1
abundance: NA
CDR3nt: TGTGCCAGCAGTTTGTATAGGGTAGGCAATGAGCAGTTCTTC
CDR3aa: CASSLYRVGNEQFF

d_gene: NA
v_gene: TRBV15
j_gene: TRBJ1-1
abundance: few
CDR3nt: TGTGCCACCAGCAGAGACGCGAACACTGAAGCTTTCTTT
CDR3aa: CATSRDANTEAFF

d_gene: NA
v_gene: TRBV29-1
j_gene: TRBJ2-5
abundance: NA
CDR3nt: TGCAGCGTCCAAAGGACTTCTCAAGAGACCCAGTACTTC
CDR3aa: CSVQRTSQETQYF

d_gene: NA
v_gene: TRBV4-3
j_gene: TRBJ2-2
abundance: NA
CDR3nt: TGCGCCAGCAGCCAAGATAGGGACGCCGGGGAGCTGTTTTTT
CDR3aa: CASSQDRDAGELFF

d_gene: TRBD1
v_gene: TRBV12-3/TRBV12-4
j_gene: TRBJ2-1
abundance: NA
CDR3nt: TGTGCCAGTTCTCGAACAGGGGTGGTATGCAATGAGCAGTTCTTC
CDR3aa: CASSRTGVVCNEQFF

d_gene: NA
v_gene: TRBV14
j_gene: TRBJ2-2
abundance: few
CDR3nt: TGTGCCAGCAGCCAAAATCAGGGGATCGGGGAGCTGTTTTTT
CDR3aa: CASSQNQGIGELFF

d_gene: TRBD2
v_gene: TRBV7-8
j_gene: TRBJ2-3
abundance: few
CDR3nt: TGTGCCAGCGAAAAACGGGGTAGCGGGAATACAGATACGCAGTATTTT
CDR3aa: CASEKRGSGNTDTQYF

d_gene: NA
v_gene: TRBV6-5
j_gene: TRBJ2-7
abundance: NA
CDR3nt: TGTGCCAGCAGTTACTCGACCGGGGGCAGGACGGAGCAGTACTTC
CDR3aa: CASSYSTGGRTEQYF

d_gene: NA
v_gene: TRBV7-9
j_gene: TRBJ1-2
abundance: NA
CDR3nt: TGTGCCAGCAGCTTAAGCCAGGGGAGCGGCTATGGCTACACCTTC
CDR3aa: CASSLSQGSGYGYTF

d_gene: NA
v_gene: TRBV6-1
j_gene: TRBJ2-1
abundance: NA
CDR3nt: TGTGCCAGCAGTGTCGGGGCTACCGCCTACAATGAGCAGTTCTTC
CDR3aa: CASSVGATAYNEQFF

d_gene: NA
v_gene: TRBV6-2/TRBV6-3
j_gene: TRBJ1-1
abundance: NA
CDR3nt: TGTGCCAGCAGCTTGACAGGTACTGTGGGCACTGAAGCTTTCTTT
CDR3aa: CASSLTGTVGTEAFF

d_gene: TRBD2
v_gene: TRBV20-1
j_gene: TRBJ2-2
abundance: few
CDR3nt: TGCAGTGCTCCCGGGACTACCTACACCGGGGAGCTGTTTTTT
CDR3aa: CSAPGTTYTGELFF

d_gene: NA
v_gene: TRBV6-5
j_gene: TRBJ1-5
abundance: few
CDR3nt: TGTGCCAGCAGTTACGAGGGTTACGGCAATCAGCCCCAGCATTTT
CDR3aa: CASSYEGYGNQPQHF

d_gene: TRBD1
v_gene: TRBV11-2
j_gene: TRBJ2-5
abundance: few
CDR3nt: TGTGCCAGCAGCCTGGGACAGGGTAGCCAGACCCAGTACTTC
CDR3aa: CASSLGQGSQTQYF

d_gene: NA
v_gene: TRBV27
j_gene: TRBJ2-1
abundance: NA
CDR3nt: TGTGCCAGCAGTTTAGCCGGGACTGTCAATGAGCAGTTCTTC
CDR3aa: CASSLAGTVNEQFF

d_gene: NA
v_gene: TRBV12-3/TRBV12-4
j_gene: TRBJ2-7
abundance: NA
CDR3nt: TGTGCCAGCAGGGCTCAGGGGAGCGAGCAGTACTTC
CDR3aa: CASRAQGSEQYF

d_gene: TRBD1
v_gene: TRBV25-1
j_gene: TRBJ1-1
abundance: NA
CDR3nt: TGTGCCAGCAGGCTAGACAGGCAGGGGGCGCGGAACACTGAAGCTTTCTTT
CDR3aa: CASRLDRQGARNTEAFF

d_gene: NA
v_gene: TRBV20-1
j_gene: TRBJ1-1
abundance: NA
CDR3nt: TGCAGTGCTAAAACCGGGAGTACTGAAGCTTTCTTT
CDR3aa: CSAKTGSTEAFF

d_gene: NA
v_gene: TRBV10-1
j_gene: TRBJ2-7
abundance: many
CDR3nt: TGCGCCAGCAGTGACGTGGGGCAGCACGAGCAGTACTTC
CDR3aa: CASSDVGQHEQYF

d_gene: NA
v_gene: TRBV20-1
j_gene: TRBJ2-7
abundance: NA
CDR3nt: TGCAGTGCTAGAGATACAAGGACAGCCTACGAGCAGTACTTC
CDR3aa: CSARDTRTAYEQYF

d_gene: TRBD2
v_gene: TRBV5-1
j_gene: TRBJ2-3
abundance: NA
CDR3nt: TGCGCCAGCAGCTTGACTAAAGCGGGAGGGCCAACAGATACGCAGTATTTT
CDR3aa: CASSLTKAGGPTDTQYF

d_gene: TRBD2
v_gene: TRBV20-1
j_gene: TRBJ2-1
abundance: few
CDR3nt: TGCAGTGCTGCTAGCGGTAGCGGGAGTGACAATGAGCAGTTCTTC
CDR3aa: CSAASGSGSDNEQFF

d_gene: NA
v_gene: TRBV6-1
j_gene: TRBJ1-4
abundance: NA
CDR3nt: TGTGCCAGCAGTCGGACGGTCTCAACTAATGAAAAACTGTTTTTT
CDR3aa: CASSRTVSTNEKLFF

d_gene: TRBD2
v_gene: TRBV11-2
j_gene: TRBJ2-7
abundance: NA
CDR3nt: TGTGCCAGCAGCGGGACTAGCGACTCCTACGAGCAGTACTTC
CDR3aa: CASSGTSDSYEQYF

d_gene: NA
v_gene: TRBV21-1
j_gene: TRBJ1-5
abundance: few
CDR3nt: TGTGCCAGCAGCAAGGACAGCGACAATCAGCCCCAGCATTTT
CDR3aa: CASSKDSDNQPQHF

d_gene: NA
v_gene: TRBV7-6
j_gene: TRBJ2-3
abundance: few
CDR3nt: TGTGCCAGCAGCTTAGGGGGTGAGACAGATACGCAGTATTTT
CDR3aa: CASSLGGETDTQYF

d_gene: TRBD2
v_gene: TRBV12-3/TRBV12-4
j_gene: TRBJ2-7
abundance: NA
CDR3nt: TGTGCCAGCAGTTTTAGCGGGAGTGGGAACGAGCAGTACTTC
CDR3aa: CASSFSGSGNEQYF

d_gene: TRBD2
v_gene: TRBV20-1
j_gene: TRBJ2-3
abundance: NA
CDR3nt: TGCAGTGCTAGAGGAGCGGGGGGGCCCAACACAGATACGCAGTATTTT
CDR3aa: CSARGAGGPNTDTQYF

d_gene: NA
v_gene: TRBV9
j_gene: TRBJ2-3
abundance: NA
CDR3nt: TGTGCCAGCAGTTCCTTTTCGGGGGGCTTAGATACGCAGTATTTT
CDR3aa: CASSSFSGGLDTQYF

d_gene: NA
v_gene: TRBV2
j_gene: TRBJ1-1
abundance: few
CDR3nt: TGTGCCAGCGGCAGGGAGGTGGCTGAAGCTTTCTTT
CDR3aa: CASGREVAEAFF

d_gene: TRBD1
v_gene: TRBV5-1
j_gene: TRBJ1-5
abundance: NA
CDR3nt: TGCGCCAGCAGCTTGGATCCGGGACAGGGGTATCAGCCCCAGCATTTT
CDR3aa: CASSLDPGQGYQPQHF

d_gene: TRBD2
v_gene: TRBV4-1
j_gene: TRBJ2-7
abundance: few
CDR3nt: TGCGCCAGCAGCCAAGATGTTACGGGGGGAGTTGTCGAGCAGTACTTC
CDR3aa: CASSQDVTGGVVEQYF

d_gene: TRBD1
v_gene: TRBV4-2
j_gene: TRBJ1-4
abundance: once
CDR3nt: TGTGCCAGCAGCCAACCGACAGGGGATGATGAAAAACTGTTTTTT
CDR3aa: CASSQPTGDDEKLFF

d_gene: NA
v_gene: TRBV10-3
j_gene: TRBJ2-5
abundance: few
CDR3nt: TGTGCCATCAGCCCCGGCGGGACAGCCCAAGAGACCCAGTACTTC
CDR3aa: CAISPGGTAQETQYF

d_gene: NA
v_gene: TRBV10-3
j_gene: TRBJ1-2
abundance: few
CDR3nt: TGTGCCACGGGGACGGAAGCTAACTATGGCTACACCTTC
CDR3aa: CATGTEANYGYTF

d_gene: NA
v_gene: TRBV6-1
j_gene: TRBJ2-5
abundance: NA
CDR3nt: TGTGCCAGCAGCCCCCCGGAGCAGCAAGAGACCCAGTACTTC
CDR3aa: CASSPPEQQETQYF

d_gene: NA
v_gene: TRBV5-1
j_gene: TRBJ2-2
abundance: many
CDR3nt: TGTGCCAGCAGCTCGAACACCGGGGAGCTGTTTTTT
CDR3aa: CASSSNTGELFF

d_gene: NA
v_gene: TRBV20-1
j_gene: TRBJ2-1
abundance: NA
CDR3nt: TGCAGTGCTAGAGCCGGGGCCCTCTACAATGAGCAGTTCTTC
CDR3aa: CSARAGALYNEQFF

d_gene: NA
v_gene: TRBV12-3/TRBV12-4
j_gene: TRBJ2-2
abundance: NA
CDR3nt: TGTGCCAGCAGTAAACAAAGGGTAGCGGAGGAGCTGTTTTTT
CDR3aa: CASSKQRVAEELFF

d_gene: NA
v_gene: TRBV29-1
j_gene: TRBJ2-1
abundance: NA
CDR3nt: TGCAGCGCACGCCCACAGGGTACCCCCTACAATGAGCAGTTCTTC
CDR3aa: CSARPQGTPYNEQFF

d_gene: NA
v_gene: TRBV7-9
j_gene: TRBJ1-5
abundance: few
CDR3nt: TGTGCCAGCAGCTTCGGGGAATATCAGCCCCAGCATTTT
CDR3aa: CASSFGEYQPQHF